This TCR beta chain was profiled in a study of T cell repertoires in cytomegalovirus infection. Looking at the study overall: Public TCR beta signatures marked donors with CMV infection and the matching HLA.

TCRdb reprocessed the reads with MiXCR, giving one entry per CDR3 protein. The profile shows tens of thousands of distinct CDR3 sequences, 4% of them singletons. Worth noting for this clonotype: The antigen remains unidentified.

Study results and limitations: What dominated the ex vivo response were HLA-C-restricted CMV-specific TCR beta clonotypes. Cumulative public TCR beta family frequency identified carriers of CMV plus the relevant HLA.

Sequences were obtained from PBMCs. The origin of this receptor is a human donor in good health (CMV status not recorded). Some clones in this sample may be carry-over from other donors' samples.

CDR3 sequence reads: CASSTASGAFYNEQFF. The CDR3 nucleotides read TGTGCCAGCAGTACTGCTAGCGGGGCTTTCTACAATGAGCAGTTCTTC. The genes are TRBV7-9 and TRBJ2-1; 9 bases are shared with TRBD2. V lost 6 bases to trimming and J lost 3 bases; unmatched junction nucleotides: 9. The germline CDR1 and CDR2 sequences are SEHNR and FQNEAQ (reference sequence). This CDR3 has 16 amino acids.